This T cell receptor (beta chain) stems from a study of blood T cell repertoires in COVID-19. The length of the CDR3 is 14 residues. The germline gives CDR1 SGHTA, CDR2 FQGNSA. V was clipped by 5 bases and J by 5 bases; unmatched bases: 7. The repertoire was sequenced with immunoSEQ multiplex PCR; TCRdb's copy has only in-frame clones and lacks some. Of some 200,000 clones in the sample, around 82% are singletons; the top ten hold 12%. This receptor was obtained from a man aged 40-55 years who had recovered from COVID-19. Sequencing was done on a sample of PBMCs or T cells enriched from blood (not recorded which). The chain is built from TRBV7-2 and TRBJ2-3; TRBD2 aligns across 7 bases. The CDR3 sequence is CASSQSGILDTQYF. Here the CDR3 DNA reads TGTGCCAGCAGCCAAAGCGGGATTCTAGATACGCAGTATTTT.